This TCR beta chain was sequenced during a study of identical twins. Study outcomes and limitations: Abundant beta clonotypes from cord blood bore fewer insertions; memory repertoires lacked this pattern. Out-of-frame sharing of TCR alpha in monozygotic twins was underestimated by models.

TCRdb re-analysed the 5' RACE reads in MiXCR, keeping a single row per CDR3 protein. Of around 500,000 distinct CDR3 sequences listed, approximately 14% are singletons. V lost 6 bases to trimming and J lost 4 bases, with 15 bases between them. Per the germline V gene, CDR1 is MNHNY and CDR2 is SVGAGI (reference sequence). CDR3 length: 14 amino acids. As regards this clonotype: Its antigen is unknown.

These data were also filed under a second study, of yellow fever vaccine responses in identical twins.

What was sequenced was CD4+ T cells sorted from blood. V usage is TRBV6-6 and J usage is TRBJ1-2; no clear D. This sequence was found in a woman between 18 and 29 years old in good health. The CDR3, as DNA: TGTGCCAGCAGGCCGACTTGGGAAGGCTATGGCTACACCTTC. It yields the protein CASRPTWEGYGYTF.